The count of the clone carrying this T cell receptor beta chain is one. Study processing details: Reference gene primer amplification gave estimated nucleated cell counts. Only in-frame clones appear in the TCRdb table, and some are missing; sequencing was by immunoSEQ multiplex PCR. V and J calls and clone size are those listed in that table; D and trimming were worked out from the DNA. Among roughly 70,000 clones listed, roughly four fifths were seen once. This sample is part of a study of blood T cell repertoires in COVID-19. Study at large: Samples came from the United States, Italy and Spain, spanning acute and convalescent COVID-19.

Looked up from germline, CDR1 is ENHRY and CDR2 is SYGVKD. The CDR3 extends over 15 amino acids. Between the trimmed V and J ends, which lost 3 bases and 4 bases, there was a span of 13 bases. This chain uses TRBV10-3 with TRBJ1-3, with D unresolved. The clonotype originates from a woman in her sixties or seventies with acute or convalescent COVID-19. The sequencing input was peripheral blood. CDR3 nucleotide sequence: TGTGCCATCAGTGACTATGGAGGAGAGGGAAACACCATATATTTT. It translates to CAISDYGGEGNTIYF.